This T cell receptor (beta chain) was identified in a study of blood T cell repertoires in COVID-19. Germline CDR1 is LNHNV and CDR2 is YYDKDF (reference sequence). This CDR3 has 15 amino acids. Trimming cost V 5 bases and J 7 bases; bases outside gene matches: 10. Measured with immunoSEQ multiplex PCR; TCRdb has only the in-frame clones, and not every one. The sample holds over 150,000 clones; approximately 86% are singletons and the top ten take around 2.4%. The chain combines TRBV15 with TRBJ2-1; 8 bases align to TRBD1. This sequence originates from a woman in her thirties who had recovered from COVID-19. Sequenced sample: PBMCs or T cells enriched from blood (not recorded which). CDR3 sequence (DNA): TGTGCCACCAGCGGCCAGGACAGGGCTAGGAATGAGCAGTTCTTC. Its translation: CATSGQDRARNEQFF.